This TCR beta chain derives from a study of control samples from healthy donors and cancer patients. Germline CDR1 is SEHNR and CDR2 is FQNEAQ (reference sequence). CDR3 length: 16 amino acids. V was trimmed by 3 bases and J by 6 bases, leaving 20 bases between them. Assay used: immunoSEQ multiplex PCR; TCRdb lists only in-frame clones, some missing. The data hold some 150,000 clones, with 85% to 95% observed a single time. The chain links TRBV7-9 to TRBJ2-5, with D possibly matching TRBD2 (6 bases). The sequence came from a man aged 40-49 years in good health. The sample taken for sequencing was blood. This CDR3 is CASSFVRGRGGKTQYF. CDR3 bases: TGTGCCAGCAGCTTTGTGAGAGGAAGGGGAGGAAAGACCCAGTACTTC.